This TCR beta chain was observed in a study of neoadjuvant anti-PD-1 for oral cavity cancer. At the level of the study: Nivolumab at 3 mg/kg was mostly given biweekly, three to four doses, pre-surgery. Patients without progression got a fourth dose around day 43. Overall study results and limits: Post-treatment tumors with larger preexisting clones showed more shrinkage.

Time point indicated: after neoadjuvant nivolumab, at surgical resection. These oral cavity squamous cell carcinomas were HPV-negative and locally advanced. A word on this clone: Its antigen is currently unknown.

Measured with immunoSEQ multiplex PCR; TCRdb has only the in-frame clones, and not every one. Among roughly 25,000 clones listed, 25% to 35% were seen once. The sequence derives from a person aged 40-85 years with oral cavity squamous cell carcinoma. Sequences were derived from tumor tissue, sampled after nivolumab (anti-PD-1) treatment.

The CDR3 DNA sequence: TGTGCCAGCAGCTCCGGGACTCGGAACACCGGGGAGCTGTTTTTT. Translating gives CASSSGTRNTGELFF. The chain combines TRBV7-9 with TRBJ2-2; tentative D call: TRBD2 (6 bases). This CDR3 contains 15 residues. V lost 4 bases, J lost 1 base, and 10 bases lay in between. Germline CDR1 reads SEHNR; CDR2 reads FQNEAQ (reference sequence).